Sequencing of this TCR beta chain was carried out in a study of technical replicates of blood from several donors. Libraries were prepared by immunoSEQ multiplex PCR; TCRdb keeps only in-frame clonotypes and omits some of them. The sample holds tens of thousands of clones, roughly 94% seen once. CDR1 and CDR2 from the germline V gene are MGHRA and YSYEKL. The V end lost 6 bases, the J end lost 5 bases, and 16 bases lay between the germline ends. The CDR3 is 15 residues long. Sequencing was done on a sample of T cells isolated from PBMCs. This chain uses TRBV4-1 with TRBJ1-4; tentative D call: TRBD1 (5 bases). The TCR sequence derives from a human donor in good health. As DNA, the CDR3 is TGCGCCAGCAGTGCCGGGCGGGGCGGGAATGAAAAACTGTTTTTT. Its translation is CASSAGRGGNEKLFF.